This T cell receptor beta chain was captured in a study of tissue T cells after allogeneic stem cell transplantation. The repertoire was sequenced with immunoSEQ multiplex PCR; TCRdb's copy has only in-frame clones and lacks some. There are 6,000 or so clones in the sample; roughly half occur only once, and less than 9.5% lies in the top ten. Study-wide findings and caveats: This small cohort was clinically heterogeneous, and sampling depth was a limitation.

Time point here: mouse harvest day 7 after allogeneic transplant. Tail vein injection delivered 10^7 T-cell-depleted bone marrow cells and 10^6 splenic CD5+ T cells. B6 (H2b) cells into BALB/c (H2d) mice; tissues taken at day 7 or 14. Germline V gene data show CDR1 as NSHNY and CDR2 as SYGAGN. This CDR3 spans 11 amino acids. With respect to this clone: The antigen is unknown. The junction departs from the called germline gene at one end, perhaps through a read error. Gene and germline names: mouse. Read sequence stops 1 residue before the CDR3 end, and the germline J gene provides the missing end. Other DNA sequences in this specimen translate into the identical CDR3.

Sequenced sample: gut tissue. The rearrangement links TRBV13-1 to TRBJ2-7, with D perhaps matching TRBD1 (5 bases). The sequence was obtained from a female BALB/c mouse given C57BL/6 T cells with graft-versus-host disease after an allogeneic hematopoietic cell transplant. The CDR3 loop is CASSDAGEQYF. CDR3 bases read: TGCGCCAGCAGTGATGCAGGGGAACAGTAC.